Listed here are 25 T cell receptor beta chains from one sample, sequenced in a study of siplizumab effects on memory and regulatory T cells. The repertoire was sequenced with immunoSEQ multiplex PCR; TCRdb's copy has only in-frame clones and lacks some. The sample has 97,000 or so clones, 90% to 95% seen once. Material for sequencing was CD4+ T cells sorted from blood. All receptors derive from a human donor in good health.

The chain employs TRBV13 and TRBJ1-1; D is undetermined. V was shortened by 6 bases and J by 1 base, with 3 bases between the two germline ends. The CDR3 extends over 11 amino acids. Germline V gene sequence: CDR1 PRHDT, CDR2 FYEKMQ (reference sequence). The CDR3 nucleotides are TGTGCCAGCAGGAGGAACACTGAAGCTTTCTTT. This translates into CASRRNTEAFF.

This chain connects TRBV11-1 to TRBJ1-2; D possibly corresponds to TRBD1 (5 bases). Per the germline V gene, CDR1 is SGHAT and CDR2 is FQDESV (reference sequence). V lost 5 bases and J lost 5, with 12 bases in between. The CDR3 contains 13 residues. CDR3 region: CASSPGWGYGYTF. In DNA, the CDR3 is TGTGCCAGCAGCCCTGGCTGGGGGTATGGCTACACCTTC.

The chain has TRBV27 and TRBJ2-7; possibly TRBD1 or TRBD2 for D (5 bases each). Per germline, CDR1 MNHEY and CDR2 SMNVEV (reference sequence). The germline V and J ends were trimmed by 10 bases and 3 bases, with 10 bases remaining between them. The CDR3 covers 11 residues. The CDR3 DNA follows: TGTGCCACGGGACCGCGCTACGAGCAGTACTTC. Protein: CATGPRYEQYF.

This clone was counted a few times. This sequence joins TRBV10-1 and TRBJ1-1; possibly TRBD1 for D (5 bases). CDR1 WNHNN and CDR2 SYGVQD come from the germline V gene (reference sequence). The CDR3 is 13 residues long. Trimming stripped 6 bases from V and 1 base from J, with 9 bases between. The CDR3 loop is CASRDTGNTEAFF. The CDR3 DNA is TGCGCCAGCAGGGACACAGGGAACACTGAAGCTTTCTTT.

The table lists this clone with a few counts. The chain carries TRBV2 and TRBJ2-1; the match to TRBD2 covers 9 bases. V trimming: 0 bases; J trimming: 11 bases; junction bases outside the gene matches: 2. Germline V gene lookup returns CDR1 SNHLY and CDR2 FYNNEI. The CDR3 covers 13 residues. CDR3 bases: TGTGCCAGCAGTGAAGCGAGCGGGGGGAAGCAGTTCTTC. Protein sequence: CASSEASGGKQFF.

The genes are TRBV27 and TRBJ2-7; D is uncertain. V lost 3 bases and J lost 3, with 12 bases in between. This CDR3 comprises 14 residues. In germline, CDR1 is MNHEY, CDR2 SMNVEV (reference sequence). CDR3 residues: CASSFNVVGYEQYF. The CDR3 DNA sequence: TGTGCCAGCAGTTTTAATGTTGTCGGCTACGAGCAGTACTTC.

The chain combines TRBV28 with TRBJ1-5; D perhaps matches TRBD1 (5 bases). The CDR3 has 14 residues. With 4 bases removed from V and 6 bases from J, the gap between germline ends came to 13 bases. The V gene's germline CDR1 is MDHEN and CDR2 SYDVKM. CDR3 sequence (DNA): TGTGCCAGCAGTTCCCCCCCCGGGACTCAGCCCCAGCATTTT. Translated, it gives CASSSPPGTQPQHF. Full variable domain (missing parts from reference TRBV28 and TRBJ1-5): DVKVTQSSRYLVKRTGEKVFLECVQDMDHENMFWYRQDPGLGLRLIYFSYDVKMKEKGDIPEGYSVSREKKERFSLILESASTNQTSMYLCASSSPPGTQPQHFGDGTRLSIL.

This clone is a singleton in its sample. The CDR3 DNA reads TGTGCCTGGAGAACAAACTCCGGGACAGCGTATAATTCACCCCTCCACTTT. Translation: CAWRTNSGTAYNSPLHF. The gene calls are TRBV30 and TRBJ1-6; 7 nucleotides line up with TRBD1. The CDR3 length is 17 residues. The J segment lost 4 bases and the V segment lost 3 bases, leaving 12 bases of the junction unmatched. The germline V gene has CDR1 GTSNPN and CDR2 SVGIG (reference sequence).

This clone was seen more than once but under ten times. This chain uses TRBV5-4 with TRBJ1-6; tentatively, D is TRBD1 (6 bases). Germline V lookup: CDR1 SGHNT, CDR2 YYREEE (reference sequence). The CDR3 is 14 amino acids. Between the trimmed V and J ends, which lost 9 bases and 11 bases, there was a span of 21 bases. The CDR3 reads CATRGPSSLAPLHF. CDR3 DNA: TGTGCCACCAGGGGACCGTCGAGCTTGGCACCCCTCCACTTT. The full variable domain, rest sourced from reference TRBV5-4 and TRBJ1-6, is ETGVTQSPTHLIKTRGQQVTLRCSSQSGHNTVSWYQQALGQGPQFIFQYYREEENGRGNFPPRFSGLQFPNYSSELNVNALELDDSALYLCATRGPSSLAPLHFGNGTRLTVT.

The J gene is TRBJ1-5, the V gene TRBV28, with a weak D call TRBD1 (5 bases). With 4 bases removed from V and 6 bases from J, the gap between germline ends came to 19 bases. Per germline, CDR1 MDHEN and CDR2 SYDVKM. The CDR3 covers 16 residues. Here the CDR3 reads CASSWLGEGVSQPQHF. The CDR3 DNA sequence: TGTGCCAGCAGTTGGTTGGGGGAGGGTGTAAGTCAGCCCCAGCATTTT.

Turning to this clone: Other DNA sequences within the sample encode an identical CDR3. The chain recombines TRBV18 with TRBJ2-7, with D uncertain. The CDR3 has 11 residues. The V gene lost 2 bases and the J gene lost 5 bases, with 4 bases spanning the gap. CDR1 is KGHSH, CDR2 LQKENI, per germline. CDR3 nucleotides: TGTGCCAGCTCACCAGGAGACGAGCAGTACTTC. It is translated as CASSPGDEQYF.

The chain links TRBV7-2 to TRBJ2-7; D remains unclear. V was pared by 1 base and J by 3 bases, with 10 bases between. CDR3 length equals 14 residues. Germline V lookup: CDR1 SGHTA, CDR2 FQGNSA. The chain's CDR3 is CASSLGQVDYEQYF. The CDR3 region has the DNA TGTGCCAGCAGCTTAGGGCAGGTGGACTACGAGCAGTACTTC.

This chain connects TRBV9 to TRBJ2-7; maybe TRBD2 (5 bases). V dropped 4 bases and J dropped 5 bases, with 22 bases sitting between them. CDR3 length equals 16 residues. CDR1 is SGDLS and CDR2 is YYNGEE in the germline V gene. The CDR3 DNA sequence: TGTGCCAGCAGCCCTCAGGTTGGGAGTTCCACCCACGAGCAGTACTTC. It is translated as CASSPQVGSSTHEQYF.

V usage is TRBV27 and J usage is TRBJ2-7; a possible D gene is TRBD2 (6 bases). Germline-derived CDR1 and CDR2 are MNHEY and SMNVEV (reference sequence). This CDR3 comprises 14 residues. Trimming removed 0 bases from V and 6 bases from J, with 12 bases in between. The CDR3 region has the DNA TGTGCCAGCAGTTTATCCGGGGGTTTCCGCGAGCAGTACTTC. Amino acids: CASSLSGGFREQYF.

The chain combines TRBV27 with TRBJ1-4; tentative D call: TRBD1 (6 bases). The CDR3 totals 12 residues. V was pared by 7 bases and J by 3 bases, with 6 bases between. Germline V CDR1 and CDR2: MNHEY, SMNVEV (reference sequence). The CDR3 sequence: CASKGANEKLFF. The CDR3 nucleotides read TGTGCCAGCAAGGGGGCTAATGAAAAACTGTTTTTT. Full variable domain (outside the CDR3, taken from reference TRBV27 and TRBJ1-4): EAQVTQNPRYLITVTGKKLTVTCSQNMNHEYMSWYRQDPGLGLRQIYYSMNVEVTDKGDVPEGYKVSRKEKRNFPLILESPSPNQTSLYFCASKGANEKLFFGSGTQLSVL.

This rearrangement joins TRBV5-6 to TRBJ2-1, with unresolved D. Trimming removed 2 bases from V and 4 bases from J, with 16 bases in between. The CDR3 has 16 residues. CDR1 is SGHDT and CDR2 is YYEEEE in the germline V gene. Here the CDR3 reads CASSFWINLGYNEQFF. CDR3 coding DNA: TGTGCCAGCAGCTTCTGGATTAATTTAGGGTACAATGAGCAGTTCTTC.

V is TRBV5-6 and J is TRBJ1-5; TRBD1 matches at 8 bases. Germline V gives CDR1 SGHDT, CDR2 YYEEEE. This CDR3 spans 14 amino acids. V shed 4 bases and J 8 bases; nucleotides not matched to a gene: 8. CDR3 region: CASSRDRGREPQHF. The CDR3 DNA follows: TGTGCCAGCAGCCGAGACAGGGGCAGGGAGCCCCAGCATTTT.

This rearrangement joins TRBV19 to TRBJ2-5; maybe TRBD1 (6 bases). Deletions cut 7 bases from V and 3 bases from J, with 9 bases between. Germline V CDR1 and CDR2: LNHDA, SQIVND (reference sequence). CDR3 size: 12 residues. This CDR3 is CASKDRKETQYF. CDR3 sequence (DNA): TGTGCCAGTAAAGACAGGAAAGAGACCCAGTACTTC. The full variable domain, completed using reference TRBV19 and TRBJ2-5, is DGGITQSPKYLFRKEGQNVTLSCEQNLNHDAMYWYRQDPGQGLRLIYYSQIVNDFQKGDIAEGYSVSREKKESFPLTVTSAQKNPTAFYLCASKDRKETQYFGPGTRLLVL.

The chain uses TRBV28 and TRBJ1-2, with TRBD1 identical over 7 bases. V gave up 4 bases and J gave up 6 bases; unmatched junction bases: 14. CDR1 MDHEN and CDR2 SYDVKM come from the germline V gene. The CDR3 consists of 16 residues. The CDR3 bases are TGTGCCAGCAGTTCCCCCGGTGAAGGGGGCTTTAATGGCTACACCTTC. Translating it yields CASSSPGEGGFNGYTF.

The genes are TRBV7-9 and TRBJ2-3, with D possibly being TRBD2 (6 bases). Per the germline V gene, CDR1 is SEHNR and CDR2 is FQNEAQ (reference sequence). This CDR3 spans 13 amino acids. Trimming shortened V by 10 bases and J by 3 bases, and 14 bases separated the two germline ends. CDR3 bases: TGTGCCAACCGCGGGATGAGTACAGATACGCAGTATTTT. Amino acids: CANRGMSTDTQYF.

This chain links TRBV18 with TRBJ2-1, with TRBD1 as a possible D gene (6 bases). CDR3 size: 11 residues. The germline V gene encodes CDR1 KGHSH and CDR2 LQKENI. The V end was cut by 6 bases, the J end by 8 bases, with 8 bases between. The CDR3, as DNA: TGTGCCAGCTCCGACAGGTATGAGCAGTTCTTC. Protein product: CASSDRYEQFF.

This clone appeared once. The CDR3 DNA sequence: TGCGCCAGCAGCCCTCGTCCGGGCGGTGAGGAGACCCAGTACTTC. It is translated as CASSPRPGGEETQYF. V and J are TRBV5-1 and TRBJ2-5; D remains ambiguous. Germline V gene data show CDR1 as SGHRS and CDR2 as YFSETQ. The germline V and J ends were trimmed by 4 bases and 5 bases, with 18 bases remaining between them. CDR3 size: 15 residues. Full variable domain (missing parts from reference TRBV5-1 and TRBJ2-5): KAGVTQTPRYLIKTRGQQVTLSCSPISGHRSVSWYQQTPGQGLQFLFEYFSETQRNKGNFPGRFSGRQFSNSRSEMNVSTLELGDSALYLCASSPRPGGEETQYFGPGTRLLVL.

The CDR3 is CASSERRVGGGNYGYTF. CDR3 nucleotides: TGTGCCAGCAGTGAACGTAGGGTTGGAGGGGGAAACTATGGCTACACCTTC. The chain combines TRBV6-1 with TRBJ1-2; D is possibly TRBD1 (6 bases). V shed 2 bases and J shed 2 bases, with 18 bases lying between them. The CDR3 runs 17 residues. Germline V gives CDR1 MNHNS, CDR2 SASEGT.

This clone has a handful of counts. The chain combines TRBV2 with TRBJ2-7, with no clear D. The germline V and J ends were trimmed by 6 bases and 4 bases, with 10 bases remaining between them. This CDR3 spans 12 amino acids. Germline CDR1 is SNHLY and CDR2 is FYNNEI. The CDR3 coding sequence is TGTGCCAGCAGCTCAATCGGATACGAGCAGTACTTC. This codes for CASSSIGYEQYF.

V usage is TRBV14 and J usage is TRBJ1-6; a possible D gene is TRBD1 (6 bases). The CDR3 has 15 residues. Germline CDR1 reads SGHDN; CDR2 reads FVKESK. The V end was cut by 4 bases, the J end by 8 bases, with 15 bases between. CDR3 amino acids: CASSPWDIGDSPLHF. CDR3 DNA sequence: TGTGCCAGCAGCCCATGGGACATTGGGGATTCACCCCTCCACTTT.